These T cell receptor beta chains were read from a single sample in a study of cytomegalovirus exposure and HLA in healthy donors. Sequencing was performed with immunoSEQ multiplex PCR; in TCRdb, only in-frame clones are kept and a portion is missing. This table holds about 260,000 clones, approximately 70% found once. Sequenced input: PBMCs. These receptors all stem from a female donor in good health and CMV-seronegative. Both conserved end residues are part of each CDR3. A D gene is named only where the DNA matches it firmly. Clone size appears in some rows only: once, few, many, or a class for an expanded clone.

j_gene	v_gene	d_gene	abundance	CDR3nt	CDR3aa
TRBJ2-2	TRBV28	TRBD1	once	TGTGCCAGCAGGGAGACAGGGGGCTTAACCGGGGAGCTGTTTTTT	CASRETGGLTGELFF
TRBJ1-2	TRBV28	NA	NA	TGTGCCAGCAGTTTATCAGGGGTGAATGGCTACACCTTC	CASSLSGVNGYTF
TRBJ1-1	TRBV27	NA	NA	TGTGCCAGCAGTTTTGGGGGGTCGAACACTGAAGCTTTCTTT	CASSFGGSNTEAFF
TRBJ2-7	TRBV6-1	NA	NA	TGTGCCAGCAGTGACGCGAGTTCCGAGCAGTACTTC	CASSDASSEQYF
TRBJ2-3	TRBV7-2	TRBD2	NA	TGTGCCAGCAGCCCCCCTCCCCGGACTAGCGGGAGGAGCACAGATACGCAGTATTTT	CASSPPPRTSGRSTDTQYF
TRBJ1-1	TRBV18	NA	NA	TGTGCCAGCTCACCACCCAGCGCGAACACTGAAGCTTTCTTT	CASSPPSANTEAFF
TRBJ2-3	TRBV6-1	TRBD2	NA	TGTGCCAGCACCCAGCGGGGCTGGACAGATACGCAGTATTTT	CASTQRGWTDTQYF
TRBJ2-7	TRBV30	NA	NA	TGTGCCTGGAGTGTAGGGCGGGATCTCTACGAGCAGTACTTC	CAWSVGRDLYEQYF
TRBJ2-5	TRBV7-9	NA	NA	TGTGCCAGCAGCTTATGGCCAGCAGGGGAGACCCAGTACTTC	CASSLWPAGETQYF
TRBJ1-1	TRBV6-1	NA	NA	TGTGCCAGCAGTGATCAGGGTCTACCTCACACTGAAGCTTTCTTT	CASSDQGLPHTEAFF
TRBJ2-3	TRBV5-4	NA	NA	TGTGCCAGCAGCTTTCCGGCGAGCGGAGGCCACACAGATACGCAGTATTTT	CASSFPASGGHTDTQYF
TRBJ2-7	TRBV30	NA	NA	TGTGCCTGGAGTGTAGGAGGGAGCGGCTACGAGCAGTACTTC	CAWSVGGSGYEQYF
TRBJ2-3	TRBV2	NA	once	TGTGCCAGCAGTGGAGAAAGCACAGATACGCAGTATTTT	CASSGESTDTQYF
TRBJ2-5	TRBV7-9	NA	NA	TGTGCCAGCAGCTTAGAGACTCTCGACCCTCGAGAGACCCAGTACTTC	CASSLETLDPRETQYF
TRBJ2-7	TRBV10-2	NA	NA	TGCGCCAGCAGTGAGCATACTTTAACCTACGAGCAGTACTTC	CASSEHTLTYEQYF
TRBJ1-4	TRBV5-6	TRBD1	NA	TGTGCCAGCAGCCCTCCGACAGGGGTAGATGAAAAACTGTTTTTT	CASSPPTGVDEKLFF
TRBJ2-1	TRBV5-1	NA	few	TGCGCCAGCAGCTTGGCGGCAGGGGGGCCCCGCAATGAGCAGTTCTTC	CASSLAAGGPRNEQFF
TRBJ2-7	TRBV7-9	NA	once	TGTTCCAGCAGCCCACCGGGACACTCCTACGAGCAGTACTTC	CSSSPPGHSYEQYF
TRBJ2-7	TRBV28	TRBD1	few	TGTGCCAGCAGATCCACAGGGGTAGGAACCTACGAGCAGTACTTC	CASRSTGVGTYEQYF
TRBJ2-5	TRBV30	NA	few	TGTGCCTGGAGTGTACTCGTCAGGGGAGAGACCCAGTACTTC	CAWSVLVRGETQYF
TRBJ1-3	TRBV28	NA	NA	TGTGCCAGCAGTTTAGCGGCAGCGTCTGGAAACACCATATATTTT	CASSLAAASGNTIYF
TRBJ1-6	TRBV11-2	NA	NA	TGTGCCAGCAGCTTAGATGGCAGTTATAATTCACCCCTCCACTTT	CASSLDGSYNSPLHF
TRBJ2-7	TRBV9	TRBD1	once	TGTGCCAGCAGCGCTGGGCCCACAGGGGTGATTTTCGAGCAGTACTTC	CASSAGPTGVIFEQYF
TRBJ1-1	TRBV7-9	NA	NA	TGTTCCAGCAGCCCACTCGACACTGAAGCTTTCTTT	CSSSPLDTEAFF
TRBJ1-4	TRBV14	NA	NA	TGTGCCAGCAGCCAAGATTTCGGGGGTCGGCTGTTTTTT	CASSQDFGGRLFF
TRBJ2-7	TRBV6-1	TRBD1	NA	TGTGCCAGCATTATCAACCGGGACAGGGACTACGAGCAGTACTTC	CASIINRDRDYEQYF
TRBJ2-1	TRBV20-1	TRBD1	once	TGCAGTGCCAAGGACAGGGTAGGGGCCATCTTC	CSAKDRVGAIF
TRBJ2-2	TRBV2	NA	NA	TGTGCCAGCAGTGATACGAGGGGGTCCACCGGGGAGCTGTTTTTT	CASSDTRGSTGELFF
TRBJ2-7	TRBV30	TRBD2	NA	TGTGCCTGGACCCTGGCTGCGGGAGTGGTCAAGCGCTACGAGCAGTACTTC	CAWTLAAGVVKRYEQYF
TRBJ2-1	TRBV4-2	NA	NA	TGTGCCAGCAGCCTGGTCAGGGGCAATGAGCAGTTCTTC	CASSLVRGNEQFF
TRBJ1-2	TRBV5-5	TRBD1	NA	TGTGCCAGCAGCGCGCTCCGACAGGGTCTCTATGGCTACACCTTC	CASSALRQGLYGYTF
TRBJ2-1	TRBV21-1	NA	NA	TGTGCCAGCAGCAAAGGGAACAGGGGGATGCGCAATGAGCAGTTCTTC	CASSKGNRGMRNEQFF
TRBJ2-7	TRBV15	NA	NA	TGTGCCACCAGCAGAGATCTGGCTAGCTTTGCCTACGAGCAGTACTTC	CATSRDLASFAYEQYF
TRBJ1-1	TRBV11-3	NA	NA	TGTGCCAGCAGAACGGACAGCTCGAACACTGAAGCTTTCTTT	CASRTDSSNTEAFF
TRBJ2-2	TRBV28	TRBD1	NA	TGTGCCAGCAGTCCGACAGGGGTGGGCGGGGAGCTGTTTTTT	CASSPTGVGGELFF
TRBJ2-7	TRBV6-1	TRBD1	few	TGTGCCAGCAGTGAACTAGGGGGCGCCTCCTACGAGCAGTACTTC	CASSELGGASYEQYF